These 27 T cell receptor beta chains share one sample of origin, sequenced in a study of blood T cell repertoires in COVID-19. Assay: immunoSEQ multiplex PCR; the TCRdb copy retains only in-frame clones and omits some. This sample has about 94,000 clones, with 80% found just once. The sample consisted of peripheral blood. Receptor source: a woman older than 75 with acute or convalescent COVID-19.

For the CDR3, the DNA is TGTGCCAGCAGCCAACGGACTAGTGCGGGTACGCAGTATTTT. Amino acid sequence: CASSQRTSAGTQYF. The chain carries TRBV3-1 (or the pseudogene TRBV3-2) and TRBJ2-3; TRBD2 matches 7 bases. J lost 8 bases, V lost 2 bases, and 7 bases had no gene match. The CDR3 loop spans 14 amino acids. The V gene's germline CDR1 is LGHDT and CDR2 YNNKEL (reference sequence).

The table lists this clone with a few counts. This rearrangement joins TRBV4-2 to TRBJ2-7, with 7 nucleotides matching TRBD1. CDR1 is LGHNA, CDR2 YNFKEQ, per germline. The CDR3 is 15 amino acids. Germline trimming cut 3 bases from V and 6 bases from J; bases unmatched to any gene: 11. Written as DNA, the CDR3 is TGTGCCAGCAGCCAGTCGGACAGGTCCTCGTCCGAGCAGTACTTC. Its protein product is CASSQSDRSSSEQYF.

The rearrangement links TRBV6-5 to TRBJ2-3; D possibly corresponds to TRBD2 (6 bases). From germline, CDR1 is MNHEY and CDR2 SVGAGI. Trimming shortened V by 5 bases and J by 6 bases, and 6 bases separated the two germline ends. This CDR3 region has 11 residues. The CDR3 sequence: CASSRGDTQYF. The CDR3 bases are TGTGCCAGCAGTCGGGGGGATACGCAGTATTTT.

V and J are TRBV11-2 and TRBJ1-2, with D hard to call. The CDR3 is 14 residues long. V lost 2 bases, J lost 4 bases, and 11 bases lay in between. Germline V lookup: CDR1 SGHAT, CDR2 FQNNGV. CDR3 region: CASSLSDGPYGYTF. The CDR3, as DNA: TGTGCCAGCAGCTTAAGTGATGGGCCCTATGGCTACACCTTC.

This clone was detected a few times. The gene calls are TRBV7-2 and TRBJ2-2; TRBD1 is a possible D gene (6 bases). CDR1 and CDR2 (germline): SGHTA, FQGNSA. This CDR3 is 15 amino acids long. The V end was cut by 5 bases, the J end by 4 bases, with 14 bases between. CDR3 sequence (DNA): TGTGCCAGCAGCCCCCAGGGCAGGGGCACCGGGGAGCTGTTTTTT. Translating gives CASSPQGRGTGELFF.

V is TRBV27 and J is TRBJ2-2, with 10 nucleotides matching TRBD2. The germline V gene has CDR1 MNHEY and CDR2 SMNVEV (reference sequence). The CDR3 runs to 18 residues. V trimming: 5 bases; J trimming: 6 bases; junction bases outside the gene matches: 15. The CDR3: CASSPWGSGGDVSGELFF. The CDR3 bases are TGTGCCAGCAGTCCCTGGGGCAGCGGGGGGGATGTGTCCGGGGAGCTGTTTTTT.

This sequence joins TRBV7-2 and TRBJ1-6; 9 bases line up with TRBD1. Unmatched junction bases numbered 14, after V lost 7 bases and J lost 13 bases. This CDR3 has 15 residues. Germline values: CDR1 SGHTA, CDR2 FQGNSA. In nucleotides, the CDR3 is TGTGCCAGCACCCTAAAGGGACAGGGCAATTTCCCCCTCCACTTT. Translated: CASTLKGQGNFPLHF.

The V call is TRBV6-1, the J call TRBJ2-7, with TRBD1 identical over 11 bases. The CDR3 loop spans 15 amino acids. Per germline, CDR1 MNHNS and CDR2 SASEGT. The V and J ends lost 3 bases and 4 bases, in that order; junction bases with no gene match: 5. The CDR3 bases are TGTGCCAGCAGTGACGGACAGGGGGCTTTTTACGAGCAGTACTTC. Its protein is CASSDGQGAFYEQYF.

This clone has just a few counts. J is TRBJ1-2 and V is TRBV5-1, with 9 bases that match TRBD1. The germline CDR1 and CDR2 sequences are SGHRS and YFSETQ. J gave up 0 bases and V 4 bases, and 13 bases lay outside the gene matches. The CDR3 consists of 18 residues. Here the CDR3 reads CASSLTGTGYSANYGYTF. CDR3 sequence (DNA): TGCGCCAGCAGCCTTACCGGGACAGGGTATTCGGCTAACTATGGCTACACCTTC.

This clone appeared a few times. The CDR3 here is CASSGTGGTGELFF. The CDR3 DNA sequence: TGTGCCAGTTCCGGGACAGGGGGCACCGGGGAGCTGTTTTTT. The J gene is TRBJ2-2, the V gene TRBV7-7, with 11 bases fitting TRBD1. Germline CDR1 SSHAT, CDR2 FNYEAQ (reference sequence). The CDR3 consists of 14 residues. Trimming took 9 bases from V and 4 from J; bases not matched to a gene: 4.

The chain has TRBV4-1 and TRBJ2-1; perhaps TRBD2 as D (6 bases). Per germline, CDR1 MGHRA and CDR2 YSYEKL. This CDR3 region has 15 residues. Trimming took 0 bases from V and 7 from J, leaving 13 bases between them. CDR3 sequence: CASSQEALAWNEQFF. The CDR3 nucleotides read TGCGCCAGCAGCCAAGAAGCTCTAGCGTGGAATGAGCAGTTCTTC.

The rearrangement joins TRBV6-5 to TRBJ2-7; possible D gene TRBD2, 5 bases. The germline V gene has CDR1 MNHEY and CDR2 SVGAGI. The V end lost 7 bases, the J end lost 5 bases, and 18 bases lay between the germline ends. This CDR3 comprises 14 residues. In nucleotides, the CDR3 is TGTGCCAGCACGTCTGCTAGCACGAGGAACGAGCAGTACTTC. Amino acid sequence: CASTSASTRNEQYF.

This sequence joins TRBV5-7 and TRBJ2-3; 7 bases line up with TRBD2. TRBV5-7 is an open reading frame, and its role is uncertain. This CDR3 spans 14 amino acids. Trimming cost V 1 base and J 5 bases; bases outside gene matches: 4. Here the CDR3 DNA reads TGTGCCAGCAGCTTGAGGCGGGAGTTAGATACGCAGTATTTT. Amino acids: CASSLRRELDTQYF.

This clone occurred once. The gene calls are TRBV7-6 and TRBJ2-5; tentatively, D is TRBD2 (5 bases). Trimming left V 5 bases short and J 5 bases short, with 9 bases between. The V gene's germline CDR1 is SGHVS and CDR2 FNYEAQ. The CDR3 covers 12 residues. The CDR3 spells CASSPRGETQYF. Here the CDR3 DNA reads TGTGCCAGCAGCCCCAGAGGGGAGACCCAGTACTTC. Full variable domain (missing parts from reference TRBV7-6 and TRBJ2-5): GAGVSQSPRYKVTKRGQDVALRCDPISGHVSLYWYRQALGQGPEFLTYFNYEAQQDKSGLPNDRFSAERPEGSISTLTIQRTEQRDSAMYRCASSPRGETQYFGPGTRLLVL.

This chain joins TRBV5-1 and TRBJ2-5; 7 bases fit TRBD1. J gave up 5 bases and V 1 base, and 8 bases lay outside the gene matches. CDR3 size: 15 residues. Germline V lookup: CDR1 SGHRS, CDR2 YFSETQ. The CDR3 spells CASSLFGTEGETQYF. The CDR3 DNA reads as TGCGCCAGCAGCTTGTTCGGGACAGAAGGGGAGACCCAGTACTTC.

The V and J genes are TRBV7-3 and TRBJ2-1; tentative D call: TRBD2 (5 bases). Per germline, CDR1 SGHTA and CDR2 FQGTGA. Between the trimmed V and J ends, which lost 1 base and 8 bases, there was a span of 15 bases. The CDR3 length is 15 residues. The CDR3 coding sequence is TGTGCCAGCAGCTTAAAAGTAGGTAGGCGGGATGAGCAGTTCTTC. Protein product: CASSLKVGRRDEQFF.

The CDR3 here is CASSLAYEGVEQFF. CDR3 sequence (DNA): TGTGCCAGCAGCTTAGCCTATGAGGGGGTTGAGCAGTTCTTC. The genes are TRBV7-3 and TRBJ2-1, with D perhaps matching TRBD1 (6 bases). V was trimmed by 2 bases and J by 9 bases, leaving 14 bases between them. The CDR3 consists of 14 residues. The V gene's germline CDR1 is SGHTA and CDR2 FQGTGA.

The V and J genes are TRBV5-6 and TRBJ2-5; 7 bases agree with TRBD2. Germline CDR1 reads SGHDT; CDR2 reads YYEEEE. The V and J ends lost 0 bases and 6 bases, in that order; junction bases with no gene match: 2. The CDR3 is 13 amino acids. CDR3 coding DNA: TGTGCCAGCAGCTTGGCCGGGGGGAAGACCCAGTACTTC. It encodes CASSLAGGKTQYF.

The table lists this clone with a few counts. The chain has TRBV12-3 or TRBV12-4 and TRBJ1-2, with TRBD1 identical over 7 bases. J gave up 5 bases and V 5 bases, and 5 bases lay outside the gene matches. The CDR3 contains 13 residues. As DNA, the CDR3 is TGTGCCAGCAGTGTCCGGGACAGATATGGCTACACCTTC. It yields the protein CASSVRDRYGYTF.

The CDR3 reads CASSQELRVREQYF. The CDR3 region has the DNA TGTGCCAGCAGCCAAGAGTTGAGGGTAAGGGAGCAGTACTTC. V is TRBV14 and J is TRBJ2-7, with D perhaps matching TRBD2 (5 bases). Germline assignment: CDR1 SGHDN and CDR2 FVKESK. V dropped 0 bases and J dropped 7 bases, with 13 bases sitting between them. There are 14 residues in the CDR3.

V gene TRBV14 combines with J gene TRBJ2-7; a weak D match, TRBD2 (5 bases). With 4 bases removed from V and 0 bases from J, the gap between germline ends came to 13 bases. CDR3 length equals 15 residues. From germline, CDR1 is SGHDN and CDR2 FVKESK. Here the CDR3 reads CASSPRAIPSYEQYF. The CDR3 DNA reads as TGTGCCAGCAGCCCGAGGGCTATCCCCTCCTACGAGCAGTACTTC.

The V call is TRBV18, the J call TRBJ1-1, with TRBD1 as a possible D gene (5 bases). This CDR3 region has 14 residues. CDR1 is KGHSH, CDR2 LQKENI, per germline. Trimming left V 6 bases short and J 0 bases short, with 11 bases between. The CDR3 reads CASSSDNLNTEAFF. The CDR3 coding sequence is TGTGCCAGCTCGTCGGACAACCTGAACACTGAAGCTTTCTTT.

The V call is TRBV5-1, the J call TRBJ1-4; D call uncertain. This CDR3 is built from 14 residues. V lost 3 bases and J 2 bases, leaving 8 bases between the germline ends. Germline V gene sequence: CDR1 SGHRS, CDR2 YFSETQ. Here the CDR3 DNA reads TGCGCCAGCAGCTCGGGGAGGACTAATGAAAAACTGTTTTTT. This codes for CASSSGRTNEKLFF.

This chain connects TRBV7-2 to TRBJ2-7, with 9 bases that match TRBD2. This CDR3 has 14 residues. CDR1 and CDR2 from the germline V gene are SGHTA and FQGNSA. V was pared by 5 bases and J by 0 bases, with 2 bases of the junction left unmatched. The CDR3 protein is CASSPSGTSYEQYF. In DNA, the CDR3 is TGTGCCAGCAGCCCTAGCGGGACCTCCTACGAGCAGTACTTC.

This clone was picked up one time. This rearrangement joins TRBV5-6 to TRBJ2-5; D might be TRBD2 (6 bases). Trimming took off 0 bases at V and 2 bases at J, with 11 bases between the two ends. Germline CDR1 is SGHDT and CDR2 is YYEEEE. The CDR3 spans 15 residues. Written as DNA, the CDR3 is TGTGCCAGCAGCTTGGTCGGGGGTTTACAAGAGACCCAGTACTTC. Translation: CASSLVGGLQETQYF.

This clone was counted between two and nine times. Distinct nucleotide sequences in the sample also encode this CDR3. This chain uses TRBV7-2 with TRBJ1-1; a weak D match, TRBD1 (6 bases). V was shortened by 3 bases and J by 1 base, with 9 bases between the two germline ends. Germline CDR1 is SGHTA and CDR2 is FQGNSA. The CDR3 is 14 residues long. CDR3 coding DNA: TGTGCCAGCAGCTTGGGACAAGGGAACACTGAAGCTTTCTTT. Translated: CASSLGQGNTEAFF.

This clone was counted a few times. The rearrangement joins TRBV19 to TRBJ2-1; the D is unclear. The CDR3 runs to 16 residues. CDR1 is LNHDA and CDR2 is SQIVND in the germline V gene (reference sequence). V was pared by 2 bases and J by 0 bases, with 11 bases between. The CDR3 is CASSIPVKSSYNEQFF. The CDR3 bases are TGTGCCAGTAGTATACCAGTGAAAAGCTCCTACAATGAGCAGTTCTTC. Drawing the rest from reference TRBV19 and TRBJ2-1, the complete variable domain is DGGITQSPKYLFRKEGQNVTLSCEQNLNHDAMYWYRQDPGQGLRLIYYSQIVNDFQKGDIAEGYSVSREKKESFPLTVTSAQKNPTAFYLCASSIPVKSSYNEQFFGPGTRLTVL.